Described below is a single T cell receptor beta chain sequence and its context. Antigen unknown. 5'RACE template switching generated TCR cDNA, adding a universal primer site and UMIs. TCRdb fed the 5' RACE reads into MiXCR, producing one record per CDR3 protein. Found here are 600,000 to 750,000 distinct CDR3 sequences, 9% to 15% of them singletons; the top ten hold about 15%. This entry comes from a study of T cells after yellow fever vaccination. Across the whole study: Those fractions that held only low numbers of cells were prepared using the SMART-Seq v4 Ultra Low Input RNA kit.

Study-level points and caveats: A large majority of primary-vaccination clones showed up again after the booster (about 97% CD4, around 90% CD8). Abundant clonotypes (contaminants from the bulk population) could be present in FACS-sorted repertoires.

The clonotype originates from a man aged 30 to 45 who received the YFV17D yellow fever vaccine. The sample here was PBMCs, taken on the day of the yellow fever booster vaccination.

The CDR3 DNA sequence: TGCGCCAGCAGAACGGACGGAGGAACCTACGAGCAGTACTTC. This encodes CASRTDGGTYEQYF. This chain links TRBV5-1 with TRBJ2-7, with TRBD2 as a possible D gene (5 bases). V was clipped by 5 bases and J by 2 bases, with 14 bases between them. Germline CDR1 SGHRS, CDR2 YFSETQ. The CDR3 runs to 14 residues.